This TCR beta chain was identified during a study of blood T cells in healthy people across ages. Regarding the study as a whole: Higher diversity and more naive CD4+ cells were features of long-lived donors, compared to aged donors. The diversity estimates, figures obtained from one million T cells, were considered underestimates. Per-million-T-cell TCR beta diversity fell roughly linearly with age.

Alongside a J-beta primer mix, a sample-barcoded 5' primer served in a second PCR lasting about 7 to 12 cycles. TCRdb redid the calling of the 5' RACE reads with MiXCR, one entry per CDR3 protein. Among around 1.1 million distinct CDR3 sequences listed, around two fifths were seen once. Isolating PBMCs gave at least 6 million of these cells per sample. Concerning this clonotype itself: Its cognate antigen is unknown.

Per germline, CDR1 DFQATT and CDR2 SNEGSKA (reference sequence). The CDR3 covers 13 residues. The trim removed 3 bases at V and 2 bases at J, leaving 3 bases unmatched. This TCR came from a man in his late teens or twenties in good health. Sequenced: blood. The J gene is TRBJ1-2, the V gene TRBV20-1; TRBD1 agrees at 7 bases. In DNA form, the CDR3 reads TGCAGTGCTAGCGAGGGACAGAACTATGGCTACACCTTC. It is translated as CSASEGQNYGYTF.